This T cell receptor (beta chain) was sequenced in a study of blood T cell repertoires in COVID-19. Authors' methods: Counts of nucleated cells, estimated from reference gene primer amplification, were obtained. Assay used: immunoSEQ multiplex PCR; TCRdb lists only in-frame clones, some missing. That table furnishes V, J and clone size, whereas the DNA furnished D and trimming. In the table there are 150,000 or so clones, roughly 76% of which are singletons. Germline V gene lookup returns CDR1 MNHNS and CDR2 SASEGT. The CDR3 has 17 amino acids. Trimming shortened V by 4 bases and J by 1 base, and 18 bases separated the two germline ends.

The chain has TRBV6-1 and TRBJ2-3, with D possibly being TRBD2 (7 bases). The sequence was collected from a human donor with acute or convalescent COVID-19. The donor label of this sample is uncertain. The sequencing sample was made of peripheral blood. The CDR3 bases are TGTGCCAGCAGTGGGGGGGGAGCAGGGGCGGGCACAGATACGCAGTATTTT. Residues: CASSGGGAGAGTDTQYF.